This T cell receptor (beta chain) emerged from a study of neurological immune-mediated disorders. This clonotype was detected many times. TCRdb reanalysed the 5' RACE reads using MiXCR and keeps one entry per CDR3 protein. This table has 90,000 to 150,000 distinct CDR3 sequences, roughly 3.2% appearing once. CDR1 and CDR2 from the germline V gene are MNHNY and SVGAGI (reference sequence). Trimming stripped 3 bases from V and 9 bases from J, with 6 bases between. This CDR3 is built from 11 residues. The receptor comes from a woman aged 30 to 39 with multiple sclerosis. Sequences were obtained from PBMCs. The chain employs TRBV6-6 and TRBJ2-1, with D unclear. Here the CDR3 reads CASSYGVEQFF. DNA for the CDR3: TGTGCCAGCAGTTATGGCGTTGAGCAGTTCTTC.